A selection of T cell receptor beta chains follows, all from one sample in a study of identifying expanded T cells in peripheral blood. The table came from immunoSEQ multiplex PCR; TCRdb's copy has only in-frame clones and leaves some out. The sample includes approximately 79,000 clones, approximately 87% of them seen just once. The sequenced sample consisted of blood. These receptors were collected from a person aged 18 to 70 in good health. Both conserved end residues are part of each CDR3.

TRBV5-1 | CASSLEGEETQYF
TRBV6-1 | CASMLPPTPGYTF
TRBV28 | CATTSAVYEQYF
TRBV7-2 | CASSLVQYYGYTF
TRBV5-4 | CASSLRTGTKNIQYF
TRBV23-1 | CASSRRQGAPGAFF
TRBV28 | CASSLQQTGQGVEELFF
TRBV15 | CATSSPGTSHHNEQFF
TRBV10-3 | CAIGTGLNYGYTF
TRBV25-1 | CASSAHTAGTGINEQFF
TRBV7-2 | CASSPQTGTGAFF
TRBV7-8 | CASSLAIGFEQYF
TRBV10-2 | CASIQGWNTEAFF
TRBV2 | CASKRGATGELFF
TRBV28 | CASSPGTGVIYGYTF
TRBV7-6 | CASSSKSAGTEVYNEQFF
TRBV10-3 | CAMGGSANTGELFF
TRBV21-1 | CASNPEEGQGIGNTIYF
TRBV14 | CASSQAPGQGLYEQYF
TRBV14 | CASSQDRGHPNYGYTF
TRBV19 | CASSGQGFAYEQYF
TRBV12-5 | CASGSRVGRSTEAFF
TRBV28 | CASSSHAGGNQPQHF
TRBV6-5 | CASRRDRPYEQYF
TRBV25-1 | CASSEFRQGDRETQYF
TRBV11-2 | CASSLGTLQETQYF
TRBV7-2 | CASSFLSGWDIQYF
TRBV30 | CAWSKRDRGSGYTF
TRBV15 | CATSRDAVGEQYF
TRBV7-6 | CASSRGRNYGYTF
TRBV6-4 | CASSGGWSSYEQYF
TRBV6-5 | CASSYRGAGHQETQYF
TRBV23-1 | CASSHSAQKGRGEQYF
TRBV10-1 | CASSEYRVRNTQYF
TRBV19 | CATQLAGGPRETQYF
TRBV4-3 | CASSQTFLAGGYNEQFF
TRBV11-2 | CASSLDYEQYF
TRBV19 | CASSSRPGQTDTQYF
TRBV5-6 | CASSEYDRLSQPQHF
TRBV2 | CASSDSLGGRAGGTDTQYF
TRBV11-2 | CASSSRLGGAFIGYGYTF
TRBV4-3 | CASSIGLAGAETQYF